The 31 T cell receptor beta chains presented below share a single source sample, sequenced in a study of cytomegalovirus exposure and HLA in healthy donors. 60 Vbeta and 13 Jbeta primers were used in PCR. Method: immunoSEQ multiplex PCR; TCRdb's copy keeps in-frame clones and lacks some. The data show about 95,000 clones, about 76% seen once. Material for sequencing was PBMCs. The receptors originated from a woman aged 40 to 50 in good health and CMV-seronegative.

The table lists this clone with a few counts. This chain links TRBV18 with TRBJ1-2; D unresolved. Deletions cut 3 bases from V and 7 bases from J, with 15 bases between. From germline, CDR1 is KGHSH and CDR2 LQKENI. This CDR3 is built from 14 residues. CDR3 amino acids: CASSPPPRGGGYTF. Written as DNA, the CDR3 is TGTGCCAGCTCACCCCCACCCCGGGGAGGTGGCTACACCTTC.

The gene calls are TRBV27 and TRBJ2-7; D gene ambiguous. CDR3 length equals 14 residues. Trimming pared 2 bases from V and 5 bases from J, leaving 13 bases between. CDR1 is MNHEY, CDR2 SMNVEV, per germline (reference sequence). The CDR3 sequence: CASSLTGRFHEQYF. CDR3 nucleotide sequence: TGTGCCAGCAGTTTAACGGGTAGGTTCCACGAGCAGTACTTC.

The chain links TRBV2 to TRBJ1-5; a weak D match, TRBD1 (5 bases). The CDR3 loop spans 15 amino acids. The V and J ends lost 6 bases and 3 bases respectively, with 15 bases between them. CDR1 and CDR2 from the germline V gene are SNHLY and FYNNEI. In nucleotides, the CDR3 is TGTGCCAGCAGAGGCAGGGAACTAAACAATCAGCCCCAGCATTTT. Translated, it gives CASRGRELNNQPQHF.

J is TRBJ1-2 and V is TRBV7-2; possibly TRBD1 for D (5 bases). V was pared by 3 bases and J by 7 bases, with 12 bases between. Germline V CDR1 and CDR2: SGHTA, FQGNSA. The CDR3 has 13 amino acids. The CDR3 DNA sequence: TGTGCCAGCAGCTTGGGAACAGGTCGTGGCTACACCTTC. Amino acid sequence: CASSLGTGRGYTF.

The chain carries TRBV6-6 and TRBJ2-2, with 12 bases aligning to TRBD2. V shed 5 bases and J 2 bases; nucleotides not matched to a gene: 3. Per the germline V gene, CDR1 is MNHNY and CDR2 is SVGAGI (reference sequence). The CDR3 has 16 amino acids. The CDR3 reads CASSPTSGGNTGELFF. DNA of the CDR3: TGTGCCAGCAGTCCGACTAGCGGGGGTAACACCGGGGAGCTGTTTTTT.

The chain recombines TRBV4-3 with TRBJ1-2; no firm D call. From germline, CDR1 is LGHNA and CDR2 YSLEER. The V gene lost 0 bases and the J gene lost 4 bases, with 6 bases spanning the gap. The length of the CDR3 is 13 residues. The CDR3 sequence is CASSQDSGYGYTF. The CDR3 DNA reads as TGCGCCAGCAGCCAAGACAGTGGCTATGGCTACACCTTC.

This chain joins TRBV6-6 and TRBJ2-7, with 11 bases aligning to TRBD1. In germline, CDR1 is MNHNY, CDR2 SVGAGI (reference sequence). V lost 6 bases, J lost 2 bases, and 6 bases stayed unmatched. The CDR3 runs 15 residues. The CDR3 sequence: CASRSGTGGTYEQYF. Here the CDR3 DNA reads TGTGCCAGCAGGTCCGGGACAGGGGGGACCTACGAGCAGTACTTC.

As to this clone: The CDR3 does not close with the conserved phenylalanine or tryptophan, likely indicating a read error. The CDR3 DNA reads TGCAGTGCTAGACCGGTGGAGGAACTGTTTGTT. Translation gives CSARPVEELFV. The chain joins TRBV20-1 to TRBJ1-4, with D unclear. The ends were cut back, 2 bases at V and 12 bases at J, with 10 bases in the middle. There are 11 residues in the CDR3. Per the germline V gene, CDR1 is DFQATT and CDR2 is SNEGSKA (reference sequence).

This clone was seen only a few times. J is TRBJ2-2 and V is TRBV6-1; 9 bases align to TRBD1. Losses at the gene ends were 6 bases for V and 6 bases for J; bases not matched to a gene: 2. Germline-derived CDR1 and CDR2 are MNHNS and SASEGT. The CDR3 extends over 13 amino acids. CDR3 sequence (DNA): TGTGCCAGCAGCTACAGGGGGCCCGGGGAGCTGTTTTTT. Its translation is CASSYRGPGELFF.

This clone was picked up a small number of times. The chain employs TRBV6-6 and TRBJ1-4, with D tentatively TRBD1 (5 bases). CDR1 and CDR2 from the germline V gene are MNHNY and SVGAGI (reference sequence). V lost 2 bases to trimming and J lost 14 bases, with 15 bases between them. There are 13 residues in the CDR3. The CDR3 protein is CASSYVVGGDLFF. The CDR3 DNA reads TGTGCCAGCAGTTACGTCGTGGGGGGGGATCTGTTTTTT.

Here the CDR3 DNA reads TGTGCCAGCAGCCAAGGGGCAGGCTACACCTTC. Encoded protein: CASSQGAGYTF. The rearrangement links TRBV4-2 to TRBJ1-2; D gene uncertain. The CDR3 length is 11 residues. CDR1 is LGHNA and CDR2 is YNFKEQ in the germline V gene. The V and J ends lost 1 base and 8 bases respectively, with 5 bases between them.

In its sample, this clone was seen once. This sequence joins TRBV19 and TRBJ1-1, with D perhaps TRBD1 (6 bases). The length of the CDR3 is 15 residues. The germline gives CDR1 LNHDA, CDR2 SQIVND (reference sequence). V lost 3 bases, J lost 0 bases, and 11 bases lay in between. CDR3 in DNA: TGTGCCAGTAGTATCCCTGACAGGCTGAACACTGAAGCTTTCTTT. It codes for CASSIPDRLNTEAFF.

The chain recombines TRBV25-1 with TRBJ2-5; tentative D call: TRBD2 (5 bases). Trimming removed 3 bases at V and 2 bases at J, with 10 bases between. Germline V lookup: CDR1 MGHDK, CDR2 SYGVNS. The CDR3 is 14 amino acids. The CDR3 sequence: CASSEVGGQETQYF. CDR3 in DNA: TGTGCCAGCAGTGAGGTCGGAGGTCAAGAGACCCAGTACTTC.

This clone has only one observation. This chain connects TRBV6-5 to TRBJ1-5; D unresolved. Germline V gene data show CDR1 as MNHEY and CDR2 as SVGAGI. This CDR3 is 14 amino acids long. V gave up 4 bases and J gave up 2 bases, with 9 bases separating them. CDR3 protein: CASSLRFGNQPQHF. The CDR3 DNA sequence: TGTGCCAGCAGTTTACGGTTCGGCAATCAGCCCCAGCATTTT.

The V and J genes are TRBV12-5 and TRBJ1-1, with TRBD1 matching 8 bases. This CDR3 is built from 18 residues. J lost 1 base, V lost 5 bases, and 15 bases had no gene match. Per germline, CDR1 LGHNT and CDR2 FRNRAP. The CDR3 DNA follows: TGTGCTAGTGGTGGTGGCTTGAGGACAGGGAAGTGGAACACTGAAGCTTTCTTT. It translates to CASGGGLRTGKWNTEAFF.

This clone was recorded only once. The V and J genes are TRBV4-2 and TRBJ2-3; 7 positions agree with TRBD2. The length of the CDR3 is 17 residues. With V trimmed by 5 bases and J by 0 bases, 11 bases remained unmatched. CDR1 is LGHNA and CDR2 is YNFKEQ in the germline V gene. The CDR3 spells CASSYQGWGGSTDTQYF. The DNA for the CDR3 is TGTGCCAGCAGCTATCAAGGGTGGGGGGGTAGCACAGATACGCAGTATTTT.

This clone has a single count. Other DNA variants within this sample encode the same CDR3. The CDR3 sequence is CASSIAGNNSPLHF. For the CDR3, the DNA is TGTGCCAGTAGTATAGCAGGGAATAATTCACCCCTCCACTTT. The chain joins TRBV19 to TRBJ1-6, with a weak D call TRBD1 (5 bases). Trimming pared 1 base from V and 5 bases from J, leaving 6 bases between. CDR1 is LNHDA, CDR2 SQIVND, per germline (reference sequence). The CDR3 runs to 14 residues.

This clone appeared a single time. The genes are TRBV7-9 and TRBJ1-2; TRBD1 aligns across 8 bases. The CDR3 loop spans 12 amino acids. J gave up 7 bases and V 4 bases, and 2 bases lay outside the gene matches. Germline-derived CDR1 and CDR2 are SEHNR and FQNEAQ (reference sequence). CDR3 bases: TGTGCCAGCAGCTCTACAGGGGGTGGCTACACCTTC. Translating it yields CASSSTGGGYTF.

The CDR3, as DNA: TGTGCCAGCAGTACCACTTCCGAGCAGTACTTC. Translating it yields CASSTTSEQYF. The J gene is TRBJ2-7, the V gene TRBV6-6; no reliable D call. The V end lost 5 bases, the J end lost 6 bases, and 8 bases lay between the germline ends. The germline CDR1 and CDR2 sequences are MNHNY and SVGAGI (reference sequence). The CDR3 is made up of 11 amino acids.

The rearrangement uses TRBV7-2 and TRBJ2-5; the match to TRBD2 covers 7 bases. V trimming: 1 base; J trimming: 7 bases; junction bases outside the gene matches: 9. This CDR3 region has 15 residues. The germline CDR1 and CDR2 sequences are SGHTA and FQGNSA. CDR3 DNA: TGTGCCAGCAGCTTAGTCGGGGAGGGCCTAGGGACCCAGTACTTC. This translates into CASSLVGEGLGTQYF. The full variable domain, rest sourced from reference TRBV7-2 and TRBJ2-5, is GAGVSQSPSNKVTEKGKDVELRCDPISGHTALYWYRQSLGQGLEFLIYFQGNSAPDKSGLPSDRFSAERTGGSVSTLTIQRTQQEDSAVYLCASSLVGEGLGTQYFGPGTRLLVL.

The chain combines TRBV25-1 with TRBJ2-5, with 9 bases fitting TRBD1. With the DNA end fitting TRBJ2-7 better, the J assignment may be wrong. The CDR3 totals 16 residues. Germline V gives CDR1 MGHDK, CDR2 SYGVNS. The CDR3: CASSESIGTGTYEQYF. CDR3 in DNA: TGTGCCAGCAGTGAGAGCATCGGGACAGGGACCTACGAGCAGTACTTC.

V is TRBV28 and J is TRBJ1-2, with D hard to call. There are 12 residues in the CDR3. Germline V gene data show CDR1 as MDHEN and CDR2 as SYDVKM. Deletions cut 4 bases from V and 5 bases from J, with 8 bases between. CDR3 residues: CASSSSVYGYTF. CDR3 DNA sequence: TGTGCCAGCAGTTCGTCTGTATATGGCTACACCTTC.

This sequence joins TRBV6-5 and TRBJ2-7; the D gene is possibly TRBD2 (6 bases). This CDR3 is 12 amino acids long. V was cut by 5 bases and J by 6 bases, with 11 bases left in between. Looked up from germline, CDR1 is MNHEY and CDR2 is SVGAGI. In DNA form, the CDR3 reads TGTGCCAGCAGTCCGCCCGGGGGCGAGCAGTACTTC. As protein: CASSPPGGEQYF.

The rearrangement uses TRBV6-6 and TRBJ1-2, with D hard to call. Germline-derived CDR1 and CDR2 are MNHNY and SVGAGI (reference sequence). The CDR3 has 10 residues. CDR3 in DNA: TGTGGTTCCGGGTCCCCCTCCTTCACCTTC. As protein: CGSGSPSFTF.

The chain couples TRBV19 to TRBJ1-1, with a possible D match to TRBD1 (6 bases). The length of the CDR3 is 15 residues. Germline V gene sequence: CDR1 LNHDA, CDR2 SQIVND (reference sequence). V was trimmed by 6 bases and J by 5 bases, leaving 19 bases between them. CDR3 in DNA: TGTGCCAGTAGCCTCACGCAGGGGTTAGTGACTGAAGCTTTCTTT. Amino acid sequence: CASSLTQGLVTEAFF.

The chain is built from TRBV19 and TRBJ1-2; 11 bases align to TRBD1. V shed 6 bases, J shed 8 bases, and the junction held 11 bases outside the gene matches. CDR1 and CDR2 (germline): LNHDA, SQIVND (reference sequence). This CDR3 has 15 amino acids. The CDR3 is CASSPADRGRTGYTF. The CDR3 coding sequence is TGTGCCAGTAGCCCGGCGGACAGGGGGCGCACAGGCTACACCTTC. The whole variable domain, filled in from reference TRBV19 and TRBJ1-2, reads DGGITQSPKYLFRKEGQNVTLSCEQNLNHDAMYWYRQDPGQGLRLIYYSQIVNDFQKGDIAEGYSVSREKKESFPLTVTSAQKNPTAFYLCASSPADRGRTGYTFGSGTRLTVV.

This clone was detected only once. CDR3 sequence (DNA): TGTGCCAGCAGCTTCTCGCCTTCAGGTACAGATACGCAGTATTTT. It is translated as CASSFSPSGTDTQYF. V is TRBV7-6 and J is TRBJ2-3, with D unresolved. Germline assignment: CDR1 SGHVS and CDR2 FNYEAQ. Trimming removed 3 bases at V and 3 bases at J, with 13 bases between. The CDR3 has 15 residues. Drawing the rest from reference TRBV7-6 and TRBJ2-3, the complete variable domain is GAGVSQSPRYKVTKRGQDVALRCDPISGHVSLYWYRQALGQGPEFLTYFNYEAQQDKSGLPNDRFSAERPEGSISTLTIQRTEQRDSAMYRCASSFSPSGTDTQYFGPGTRLTVL.

The rearrangement uses TRBV6-5 and TRBJ1-5, with a tentative D call TRBD1 (5 bases). The V and J ends lost 0 bases and 5 bases respectively, with 11 bases between them. CDR1 and CDR2 (germline): MNHEY, SVGAGI. There are 15 residues in the CDR3. The CDR3 region has the DNA TGTGCCAGCAGTTACTCGAGCAGGGTTGATCAGCCCCAGCATTTT. Protein product: CASSYSSRVDQPQHF.

J is TRBJ2-7 and V is TRBV27; D is unclear. The CDR3 is made up of 13 amino acids. Trimming stripped 2 bases from V and 2 bases from J, with 7 bases between. CDR1 and CDR2 from the germline V gene are MNHEY and SMNVEV (reference sequence). The CDR3 protein is CASSLLGPYEQYF. CDR3 nucleotides: TGTGCCAGCAGTTTACTGGGCCCCTACGAGCAGTACTTC.

The rearrangement links TRBV11-2 to TRBJ2-2; 12 nucleotides match TRBD1. This CDR3 has 14 residues. Trimming took 8 bases from V and 6 from J; bases not matched to a gene: 4. Germline V gene data show CDR1 as SGHAT and CDR2 as FQNNGV. The DNA of the CDR3 is TGTGCCAGCGGGGACAGGGGGCTTTCCGGGGAGCTGTTTTTT. This translates into CASGDRGLSGELFF. Variable domain in full (rest from reference TRBV11-2 and TRBJ2-2): EAGVAQSPRYKIIEKRQSVAFWCNPISGHATLYWYQQILGQGPKLLIQFQNNGVVDDSQLPKDRFSAERLKGVDSTLKIQPAKLEDSAVYLCASGDRGLSGELFFGEGSRLTVL.

V usage is TRBV15 and J usage is TRBJ1-5, with a possible D match to TRBD1 (5 bases). Trimming took 0 bases from V and 7 from J, leaving 13 bases between them. The CDR3 spans 15 residues. Germline V gives CDR1 LNHNV, CDR2 YYDKDF (reference sequence). CDR3 amino acids: CATSRDHQGGQPQHF. CDR3 sequence (DNA): TGTGCCACCAGCAGAGATCATCAGGGTGGCCAGCCCCAGCATTTT.